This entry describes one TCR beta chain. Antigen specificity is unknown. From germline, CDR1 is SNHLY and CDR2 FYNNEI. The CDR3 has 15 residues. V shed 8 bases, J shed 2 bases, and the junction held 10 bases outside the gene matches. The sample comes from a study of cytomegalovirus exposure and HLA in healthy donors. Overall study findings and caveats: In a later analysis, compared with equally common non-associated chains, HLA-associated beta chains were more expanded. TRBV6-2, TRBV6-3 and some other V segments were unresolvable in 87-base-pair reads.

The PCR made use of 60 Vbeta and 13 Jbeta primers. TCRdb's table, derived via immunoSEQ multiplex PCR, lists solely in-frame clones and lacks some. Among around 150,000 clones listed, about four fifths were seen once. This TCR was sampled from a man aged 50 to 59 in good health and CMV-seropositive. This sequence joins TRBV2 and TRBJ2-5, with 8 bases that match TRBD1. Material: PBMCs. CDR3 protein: CASHTGTGSQETQYF. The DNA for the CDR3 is TGTGCCAGCCACACCGGGACAGGATCACAAGAGACCCAGTACTTC.